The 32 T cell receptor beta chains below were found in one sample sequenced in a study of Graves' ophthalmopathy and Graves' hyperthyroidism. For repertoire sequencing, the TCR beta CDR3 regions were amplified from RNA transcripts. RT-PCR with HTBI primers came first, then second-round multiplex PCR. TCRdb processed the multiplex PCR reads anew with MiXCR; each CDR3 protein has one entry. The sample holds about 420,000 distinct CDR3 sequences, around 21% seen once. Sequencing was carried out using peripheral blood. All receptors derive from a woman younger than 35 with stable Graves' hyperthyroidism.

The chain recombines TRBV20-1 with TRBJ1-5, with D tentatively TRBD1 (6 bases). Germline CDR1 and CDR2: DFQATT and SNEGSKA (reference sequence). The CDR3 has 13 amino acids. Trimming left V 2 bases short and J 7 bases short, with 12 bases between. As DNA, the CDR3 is TGCAGTGCTAGACAGGGGTGGGGACAGCCCCAGCATTTT. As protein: CSARQGWGQPQHF.

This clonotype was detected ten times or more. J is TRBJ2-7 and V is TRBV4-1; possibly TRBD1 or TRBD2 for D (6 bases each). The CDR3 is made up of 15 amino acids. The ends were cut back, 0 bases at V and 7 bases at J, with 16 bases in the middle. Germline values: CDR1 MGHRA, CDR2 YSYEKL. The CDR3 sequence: CASSQEPRGPREQYF. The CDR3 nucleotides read TGCGCCAGCAGCCAAGAACCACGGGGGCCTCGGGAGCAGTACTTC.

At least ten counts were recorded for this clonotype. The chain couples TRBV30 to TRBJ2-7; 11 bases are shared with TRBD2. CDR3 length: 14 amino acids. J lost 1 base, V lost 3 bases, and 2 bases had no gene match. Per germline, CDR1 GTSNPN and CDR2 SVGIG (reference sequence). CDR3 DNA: TGTGCCTGGAGCAGACTAGCGGGGTCCTACGAGCAGTACTTC. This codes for CAWSRLAGSYEQYF.

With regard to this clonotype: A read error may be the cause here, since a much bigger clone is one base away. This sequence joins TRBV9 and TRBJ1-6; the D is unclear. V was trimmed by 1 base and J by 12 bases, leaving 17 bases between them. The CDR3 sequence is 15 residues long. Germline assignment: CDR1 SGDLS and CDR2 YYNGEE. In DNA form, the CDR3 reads TGTGCCAGCAGCGTATGTGAGAGAGGTGGAATACCCCTCCACTTT. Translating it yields CASSVCERGGIPLHF.

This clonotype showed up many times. The CDR3 DNA follows: TGCGCCAGCACCAGGGTTTTGGGGGAGACCCAGTACTTC. This encodes CASTRVLGETQYF. V gene TRBV4-3 combines with J gene TRBJ2-5; tentative D call: TRBD1 (5 bases). V gave up 7 bases and J gave up 5 bases, with 14 bases separating them. The CDR3 is made up of 13 amino acids. Germline V CDR1 and CDR2: LGHNA, YSLEER.

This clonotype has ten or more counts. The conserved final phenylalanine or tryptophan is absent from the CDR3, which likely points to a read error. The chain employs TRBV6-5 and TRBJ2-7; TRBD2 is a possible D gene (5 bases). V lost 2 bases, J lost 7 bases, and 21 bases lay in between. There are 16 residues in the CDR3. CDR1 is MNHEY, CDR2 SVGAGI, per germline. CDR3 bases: TGTGCCAGCAGTTACCCCCTCGGACTCATCCCGAAGGAGCAGTACCTC. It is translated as CASSYPLGLIPKEQYL.

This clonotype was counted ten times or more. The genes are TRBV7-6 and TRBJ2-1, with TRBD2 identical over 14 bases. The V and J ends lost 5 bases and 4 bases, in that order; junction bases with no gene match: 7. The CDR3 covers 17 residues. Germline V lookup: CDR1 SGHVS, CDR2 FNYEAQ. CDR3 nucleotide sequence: TGTGCCAGCAGCCCCAAGGGGACTAGCGGGAGATACAATGAGCAGTTCTTC. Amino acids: CASSPKGTSGRYNEQFF. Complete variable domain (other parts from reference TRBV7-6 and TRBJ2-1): GAGVSQSPRYKVTKRGQDVALRCDPISGHVSLYWYRQALGQGPEFLTYFNYEAQQDKSGLPNDRFSAERPEGSISTLTIQRTEQRDSAMYRCASSPKGTSGRYNEQFFGPGTRLTVL.

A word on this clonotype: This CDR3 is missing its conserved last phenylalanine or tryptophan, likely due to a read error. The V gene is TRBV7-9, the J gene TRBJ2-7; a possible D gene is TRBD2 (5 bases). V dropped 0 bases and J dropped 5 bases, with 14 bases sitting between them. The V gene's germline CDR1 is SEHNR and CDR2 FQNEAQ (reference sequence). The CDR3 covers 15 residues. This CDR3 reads CASSLALRASDEQYY. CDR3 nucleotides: TGTGCCAGCAGCTTAGCGTTGCGGGCGAGCGACGAGCAGTACTAC.

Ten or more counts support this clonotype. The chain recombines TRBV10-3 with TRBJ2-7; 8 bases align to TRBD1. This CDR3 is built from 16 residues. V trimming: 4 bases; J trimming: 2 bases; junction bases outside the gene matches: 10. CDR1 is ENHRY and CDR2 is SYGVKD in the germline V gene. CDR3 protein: CAISGRQGQTPYEQYF. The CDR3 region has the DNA TGTGCCATCAGTGGGCGACAGGGGCAAACACCCTACGAGCAGTACTTC.

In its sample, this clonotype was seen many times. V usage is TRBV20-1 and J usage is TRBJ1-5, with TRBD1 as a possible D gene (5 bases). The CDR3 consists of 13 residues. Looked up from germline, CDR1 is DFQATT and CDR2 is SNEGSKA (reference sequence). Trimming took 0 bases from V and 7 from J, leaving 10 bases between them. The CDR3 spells CSARESGRQPQHF. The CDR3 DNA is TGCAGTGCTAGAGAGTCAGGGCGACAGCCCCAGCATTTT.

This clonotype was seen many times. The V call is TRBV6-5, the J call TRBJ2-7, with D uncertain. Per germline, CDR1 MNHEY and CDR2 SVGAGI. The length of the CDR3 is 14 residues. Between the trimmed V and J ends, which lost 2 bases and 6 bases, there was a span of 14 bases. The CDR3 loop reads CASSYDSVRTEQYF. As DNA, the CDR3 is TGTGCCAGCAGTTACGACTCAGTCCGGACCGAGCAGTACTTC.

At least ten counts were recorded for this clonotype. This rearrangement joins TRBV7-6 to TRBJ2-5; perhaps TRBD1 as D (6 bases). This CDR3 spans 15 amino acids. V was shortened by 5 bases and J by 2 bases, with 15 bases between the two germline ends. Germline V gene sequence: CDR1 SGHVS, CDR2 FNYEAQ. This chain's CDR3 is CASSPRPGQQETQYF. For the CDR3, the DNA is TGTGCCAGCAGCCCCCGCCCCGGACAGCAAGAGACCCAGTACTTC.

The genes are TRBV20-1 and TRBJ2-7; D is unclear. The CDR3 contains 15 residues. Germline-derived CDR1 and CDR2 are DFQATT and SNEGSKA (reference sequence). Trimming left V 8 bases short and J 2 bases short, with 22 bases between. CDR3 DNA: TGCAGTCCTTCGCAGCCAGGTGAAGGAACCTACGAGCAGTACGTC. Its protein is CSPSQPGEGTYEQYV.

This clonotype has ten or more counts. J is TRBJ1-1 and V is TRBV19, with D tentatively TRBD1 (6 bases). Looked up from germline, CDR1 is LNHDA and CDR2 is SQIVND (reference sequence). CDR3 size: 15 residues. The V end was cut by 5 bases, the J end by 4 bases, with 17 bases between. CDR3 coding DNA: TGTGCCAGTAGTCCACGGGACACCCTGGGCACTGAAGCTTTCTTT. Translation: CASSPRDTLGTEAFF.

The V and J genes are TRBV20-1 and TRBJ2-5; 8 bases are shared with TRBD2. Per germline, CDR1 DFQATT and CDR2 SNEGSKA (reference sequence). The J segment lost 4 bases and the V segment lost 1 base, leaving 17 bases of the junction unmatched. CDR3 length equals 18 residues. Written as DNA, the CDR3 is TGCAGTGCTAGAGGAGCGGGAGAGGAATCCTTCATCCCAGAGACCCAGTACTTC. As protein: CSARGAGEESFIPETQYF.

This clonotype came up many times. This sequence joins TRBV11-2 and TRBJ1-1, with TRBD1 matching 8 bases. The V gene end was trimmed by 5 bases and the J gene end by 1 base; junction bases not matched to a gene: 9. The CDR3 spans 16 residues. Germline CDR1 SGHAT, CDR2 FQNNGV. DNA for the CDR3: TGTGCCAGCAGCCCAAGGACAGGGCCTTCGAACACTGAAGCTTTCTTT. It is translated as CASSPRTGPSNTEAFF.

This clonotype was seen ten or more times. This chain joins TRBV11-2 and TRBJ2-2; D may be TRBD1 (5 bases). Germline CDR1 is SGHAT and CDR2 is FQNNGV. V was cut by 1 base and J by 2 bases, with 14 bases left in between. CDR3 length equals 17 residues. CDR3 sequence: CASSLGGGRTNTGELFF. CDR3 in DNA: TGTGCCAGCAGCTTAGGGGGTGGCAGGACAAACACCGGGGAGCTGTTTTTT.

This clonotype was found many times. The CDR3 loop reads CASSRRPGELFF. Here the CDR3 DNA reads TGTGCCAGCAGCCGTCGTCCCGGGGAGCTGTTTTTT. The chain combines TRBV12-3 or TRBV12-4 with TRBJ2-2; D remains unclear. The length of the CDR3 is 12 residues. V dropped 6 bases and J dropped 6 bases, with 8 bases sitting between them.

This CDR3 reads CASRRQTSVGVGTQYF. CDR3 DNA: TGTGCCAGCAGGCGACAAACCTCGGTCGGGGTGGGGACCCAGTACTTC. The chain uses TRBV2 and TRBJ2-5, with TRBD2 as a possible D gene (5 bases). The CDR3 runs to 16 residues. The V gene's germline CDR1 is SNHLY and CDR2 FYNNEI. V dropped 6 bases and J dropped 7 bases, with 24 bases sitting between them. Filled out from reference TRBV2 and TRBJ2-5, the complete variable domain reads EPEVTQTPSHQVTQMGQEVILRCVPISNHLYFYWYRQILGQKVEFLVSFYNNEISEKSEIFDDQFSVERPDGSNFTLKIRSTKLEDSAMYFCASRRQTSVGVGTQYFGPGTRLLVL.

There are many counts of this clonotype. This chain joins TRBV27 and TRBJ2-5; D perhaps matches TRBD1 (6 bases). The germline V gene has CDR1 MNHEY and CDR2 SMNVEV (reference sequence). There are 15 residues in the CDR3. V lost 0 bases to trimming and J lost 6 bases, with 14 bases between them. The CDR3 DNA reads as TGTGCCAGCAGTTTATCGGAAACAGGGCGAAAGACCCAGTACTTC. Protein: CASSLSETGRKTQYF.

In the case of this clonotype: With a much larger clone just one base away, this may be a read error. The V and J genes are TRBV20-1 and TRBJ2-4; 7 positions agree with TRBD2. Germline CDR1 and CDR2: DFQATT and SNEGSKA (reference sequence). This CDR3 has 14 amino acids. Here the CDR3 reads CSARGPGGWNIKYF. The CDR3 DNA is TGCAGTGCTAGAGGGCCCGGGGGGTGGAACATTAAGTACTTC.

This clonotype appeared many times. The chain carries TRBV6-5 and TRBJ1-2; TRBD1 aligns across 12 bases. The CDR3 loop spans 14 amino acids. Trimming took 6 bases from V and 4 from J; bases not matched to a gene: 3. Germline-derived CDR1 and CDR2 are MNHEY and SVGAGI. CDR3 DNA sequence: TGTGCCAGCAGACGGGACAGGGGGCCCTATGGCTACACCTTC. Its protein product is CASRRDRGPYGYTF.

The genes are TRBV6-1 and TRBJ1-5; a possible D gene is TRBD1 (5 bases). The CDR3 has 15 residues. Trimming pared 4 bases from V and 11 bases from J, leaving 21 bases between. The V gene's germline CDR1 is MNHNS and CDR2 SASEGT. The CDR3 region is CASSVVRRGTLAQHF. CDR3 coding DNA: TGTGCCAGCAGTGTGGTCAGGCGGGGGACCTTAGCCCAGCATTTT.

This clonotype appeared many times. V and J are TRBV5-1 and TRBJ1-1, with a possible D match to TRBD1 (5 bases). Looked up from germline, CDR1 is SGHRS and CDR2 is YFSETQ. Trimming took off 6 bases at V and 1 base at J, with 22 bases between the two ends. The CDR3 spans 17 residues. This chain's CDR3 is CASNPTGSTGGNTEAFF. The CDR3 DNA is TGCGCCAGCAACCCAACCGGCAGCACTGGGGGGAACACTGAAGCTTTCTTT.

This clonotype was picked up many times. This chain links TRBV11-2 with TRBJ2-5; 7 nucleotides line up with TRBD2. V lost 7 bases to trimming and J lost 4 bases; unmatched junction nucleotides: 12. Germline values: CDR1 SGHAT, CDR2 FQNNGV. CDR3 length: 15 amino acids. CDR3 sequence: CASTRLGGRGETQYF. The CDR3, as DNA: TGTGCCAGCACCCGATTAGGTGGGAGGGGAGAGACCCAGTACTTC.

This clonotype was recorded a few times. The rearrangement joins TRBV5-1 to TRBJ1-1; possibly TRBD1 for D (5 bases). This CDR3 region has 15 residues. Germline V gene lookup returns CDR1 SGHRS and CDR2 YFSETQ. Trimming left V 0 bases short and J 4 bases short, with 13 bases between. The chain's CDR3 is CASSLDPGWSTEAFF. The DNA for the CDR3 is TGCGCCAGCAGCTTGGACCCAGGGTGGAGCACTGAAGCTTTCTTT. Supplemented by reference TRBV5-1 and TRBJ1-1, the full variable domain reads KAGVTQTPRYLIKTRGQQVTLSCSPISGHRSVSWYQQTPGQGLQFLFEYFSETQRNKGNFPGRFSGRQFSNSRSEMNVSTLELGDSALYLCASSLDPGWSTEAFFGQGTRLTVV.

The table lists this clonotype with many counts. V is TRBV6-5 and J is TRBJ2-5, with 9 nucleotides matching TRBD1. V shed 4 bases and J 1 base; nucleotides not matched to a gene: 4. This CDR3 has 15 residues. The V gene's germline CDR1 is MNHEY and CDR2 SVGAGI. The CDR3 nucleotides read TGTGCCAGCAGTTTGACAGGGGGGTTCCAAGAGACCCAGTACTTC. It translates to CASSLTGGFQETQYF.

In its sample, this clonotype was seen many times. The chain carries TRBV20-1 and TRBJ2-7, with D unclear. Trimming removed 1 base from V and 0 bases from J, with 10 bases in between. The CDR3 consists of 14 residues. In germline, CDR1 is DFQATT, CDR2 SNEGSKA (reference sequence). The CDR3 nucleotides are TGCAGTGCTAGAGCGGTGAAGGGCTCCTACGAGCAGTACTTC. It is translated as CSARAVKGSYEQYF.

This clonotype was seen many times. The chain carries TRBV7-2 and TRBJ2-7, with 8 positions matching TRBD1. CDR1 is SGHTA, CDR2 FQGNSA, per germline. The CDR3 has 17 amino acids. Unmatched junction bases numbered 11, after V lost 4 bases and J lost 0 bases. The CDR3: CASSSPGQGRSSYEQYF. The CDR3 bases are TGTGCCAGCAGCTCCCCCGGACAGGGACGGAGCTCCTACGAGCAGTACTTC. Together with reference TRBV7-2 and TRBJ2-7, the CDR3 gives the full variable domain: GAGVSQSPSNKVTEKGKDVELRCDPISGHTALYWYRQSLGQGLEFLIYFQGNSAPDKSGLPSDRFSAERTGGSVSTLTIQRTQQEDSAVYLCASSSPGQGRSSYEQYFGPGTRLTVT.

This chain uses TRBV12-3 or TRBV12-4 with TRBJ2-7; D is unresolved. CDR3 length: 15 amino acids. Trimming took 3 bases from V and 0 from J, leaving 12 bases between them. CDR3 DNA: TGTGCCAGCAGTTTGGGGTTGCGGCGCTCCTACGAGCAGTACTTC. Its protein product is CASSLGLRRSYEQYF.

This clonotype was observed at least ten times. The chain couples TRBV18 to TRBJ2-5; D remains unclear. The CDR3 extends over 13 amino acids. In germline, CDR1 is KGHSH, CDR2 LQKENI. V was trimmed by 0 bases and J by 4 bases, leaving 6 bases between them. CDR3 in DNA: TGTGCCAGCTCACCACCGGTTGCAGAGACCCAGTACTTC. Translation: CASSPPVAETQYF.

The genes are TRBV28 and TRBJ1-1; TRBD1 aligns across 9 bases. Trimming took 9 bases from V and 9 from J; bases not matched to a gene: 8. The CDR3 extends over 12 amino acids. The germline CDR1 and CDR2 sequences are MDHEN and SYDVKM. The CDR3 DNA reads TGTGCCAGTCTCCCGGGACAGGGAAAAGCTTTCTTT. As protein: CASLPGQGKAFF.